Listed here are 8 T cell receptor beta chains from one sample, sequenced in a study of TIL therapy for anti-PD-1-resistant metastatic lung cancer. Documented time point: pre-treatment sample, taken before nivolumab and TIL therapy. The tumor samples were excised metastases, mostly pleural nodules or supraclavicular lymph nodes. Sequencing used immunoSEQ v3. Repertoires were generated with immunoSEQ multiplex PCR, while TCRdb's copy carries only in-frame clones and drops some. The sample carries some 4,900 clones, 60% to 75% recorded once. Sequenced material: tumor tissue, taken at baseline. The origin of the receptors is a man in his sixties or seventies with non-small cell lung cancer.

In DNA form, the CDR3 reads TGTGCCACCAGCAGTATAGCGGAGAGCTACAATGAGCAGTTCTTC. Translated, it gives CATSSIAESYNEQFF. The chain combines TRBV15 with TRBJ2-1; perhaps TRBD2 as D (6 bases). Trimming removed 3 bases from V and 3 bases from J, with 12 bases in between. Looked up from germline, CDR1 is LNHNV and CDR2 is YYDKDF (reference sequence). There are 15 residues in the CDR3.

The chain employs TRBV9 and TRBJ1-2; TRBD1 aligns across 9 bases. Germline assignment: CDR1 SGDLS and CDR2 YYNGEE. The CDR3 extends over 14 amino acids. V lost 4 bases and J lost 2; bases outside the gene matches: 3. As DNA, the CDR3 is TGTGCCAGCAGCCCGGACAGGGGAAACTATGGCTACACCTTC. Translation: CASSPDRGNYGYTF.

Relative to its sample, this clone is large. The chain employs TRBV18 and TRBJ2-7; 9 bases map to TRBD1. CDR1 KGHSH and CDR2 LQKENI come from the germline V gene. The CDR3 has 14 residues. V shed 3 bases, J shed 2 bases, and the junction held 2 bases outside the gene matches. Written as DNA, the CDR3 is TGTGCCAGCTCACCGGGACAGGGCACCTACGAGCAGTACTTC. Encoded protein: CASSPGQGTYEQYF.

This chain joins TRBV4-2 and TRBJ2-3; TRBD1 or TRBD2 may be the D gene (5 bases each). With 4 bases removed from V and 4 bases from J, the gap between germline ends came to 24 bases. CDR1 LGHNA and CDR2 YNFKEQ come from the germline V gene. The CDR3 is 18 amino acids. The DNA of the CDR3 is TGTGCCAGCAGCCCCGGGGCAGGGCGAACCAGCCCGGCAGATACGCAGTATTTT. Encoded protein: CASSPGAGRTSPADTQYF.

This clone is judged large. Here the CDR3 reads CASAGEGFNSPLHF. The CDR3 nucleotides read TGTGCCAGCGCCGGAGAGGGTTTCAATTCACCCCTCCACTTT. The chain has TRBV7-2 and TRBJ1-6; D unresolved. Trimming cost V 8 bases and J 7 bases, with 15 bases left between them. The CDR3 totals 14 residues. CDR1 SGHTA and CDR2 FQGNSA come from the germline V gene. The full variable domain, rest sourced from reference TRBV7-2 and TRBJ1-6, is GAGVSQSPSNKVTEKGKDVELRCDPISGHTALYWYRQSLGQGLEFLIYFQGNSAPDKSGLPSDRFSAERTGGSVSTLTIQRTQQEDSAVYLCASAGEGFNSPLHFGNGTRLTVT.

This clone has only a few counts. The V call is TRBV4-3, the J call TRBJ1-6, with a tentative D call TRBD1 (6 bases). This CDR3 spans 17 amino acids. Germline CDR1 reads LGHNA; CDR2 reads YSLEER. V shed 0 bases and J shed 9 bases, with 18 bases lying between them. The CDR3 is CASSQDLVGQLGSPLHF. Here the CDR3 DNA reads TGCGCCAGCAGCCAAGATTTGGTAGGACAGTTAGGTTCACCCCTCCACTTT.

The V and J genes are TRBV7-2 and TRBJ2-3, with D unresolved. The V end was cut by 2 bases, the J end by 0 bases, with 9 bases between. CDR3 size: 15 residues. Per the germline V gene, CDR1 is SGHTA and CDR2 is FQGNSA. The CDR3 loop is CASSLREISTDTQYF. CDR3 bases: TGTGCCAGCAGCTTAAGGGAAATTAGCACAGATACGCAGTATTTT.

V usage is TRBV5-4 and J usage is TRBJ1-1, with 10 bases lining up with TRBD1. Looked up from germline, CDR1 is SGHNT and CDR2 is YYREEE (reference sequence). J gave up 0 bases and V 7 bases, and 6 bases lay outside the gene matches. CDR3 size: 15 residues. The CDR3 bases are TGTGCCAGCCGCGCGGACAGGGGGGTGAACACTGAAGCTTTCTTT. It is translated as CASRADRGVNTEAFF. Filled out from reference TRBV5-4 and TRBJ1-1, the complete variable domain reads ETGVTQSPTHLIKTRGQQVTLRCSSQSGHNTVSWYQQALGQGPQFIFQYYREEENGRGNFPPRFSGLQFPNYSSELNVNALELDDSALYLCASRADRGVNTEAFFGQGTRLTVV.